This T cell receptor (beta chain) was sequenced in a study of vaccination effects on CD4 cells after COVID-19. As for this clone: Antigen: not known.

Study-wide results and limits: Early post-infection timepoints were absent, and convalescent patients were few. Of the vaccine-induced clones from healthy vaccinees, merely 1 of 255 recognized common cold coronaviruses as well. Marked contraction was observed in infection-induced and vaccine-induced clones late after vaccination.

CDR1 and CDR2 from the germline V gene are SGHVS and FQNEAQ. With V trimmed by 5 bases and J by 5 bases, 7 bases remained unmatched. The CDR3 has 15 residues. Antigen-specific CD4+ T cells were expanded with viral peptide pools in the ViraFEST assay before sequencing. CD4+ T cell isolation took place after nine to eleven days of culture. Vaccinated participants had no history of SARS-CoV-2 infection and tested negative for nucleocapsid antibodies. Wells each received 2.2 million or so PBMC, cultured with approximately 9 IU/ml IL-2 and approximately 10 ug/ml peptides. The repertoire was sequenced with immunoSEQ multiplex PCR; TCRdb's copy has only in-frame clones and lacks some. The table lists 35,000 to 55,000 clones, roughly 79% of them singletons, with 9.5% to 14% in the top ten.

This specimen consisted of CD4+ T cells from PBMCs cultured with SARS-CoV-2 spike peptides, obtained before COVID-19 vaccination. V usage is TRBV7-8 and J usage is TRBJ1-5; TRBD1 matches 9 bases. This TCR came from a human donor who received a COVID-19 vaccine. The chain's CDR3 is CASSTTGGRDQPQHF. Written as DNA, the CDR3 is TGTGCCAGCAGCACCACAGGGGGCCGGGATCAGCCCCAGCATTTT.